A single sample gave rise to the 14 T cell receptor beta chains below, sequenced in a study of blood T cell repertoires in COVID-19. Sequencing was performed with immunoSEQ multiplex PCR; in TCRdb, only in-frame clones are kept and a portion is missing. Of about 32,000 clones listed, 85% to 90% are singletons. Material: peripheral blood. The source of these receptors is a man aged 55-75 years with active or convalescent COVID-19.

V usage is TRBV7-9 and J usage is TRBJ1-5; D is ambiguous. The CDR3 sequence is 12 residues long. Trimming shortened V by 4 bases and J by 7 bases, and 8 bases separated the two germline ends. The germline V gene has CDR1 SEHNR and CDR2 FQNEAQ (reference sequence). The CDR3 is CASSSFPQPQHF. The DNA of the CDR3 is TGTGCCAGCAGCTCCTTTCCCCAGCCCCAGCATTTT.

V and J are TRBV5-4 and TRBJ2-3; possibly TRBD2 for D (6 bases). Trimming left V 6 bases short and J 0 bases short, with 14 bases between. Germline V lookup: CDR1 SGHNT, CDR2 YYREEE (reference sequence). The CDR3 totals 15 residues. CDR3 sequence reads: CASTLTGGSTDTQYF. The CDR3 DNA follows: TGTGCCAGCACCCTCACCGGGGGTAGCACAGATACGCAGTATTTT.

The CDR3 region is CASSPGLAGQETQYF. In DNA, the CDR3 is TGTGCCAGCAGCCCCGGACTAGCGGGACAAGAGACCCAGTACTTC. The chain couples TRBV6-6 to TRBJ2-5, with 12 bases lining up with TRBD2. Per germline, CDR1 MNHNY and CDR2 SVGAGI (reference sequence). V was pared by 6 bases and J by 2 bases, with 4 bases of the junction left unmatched. The CDR3 runs 15 residues.

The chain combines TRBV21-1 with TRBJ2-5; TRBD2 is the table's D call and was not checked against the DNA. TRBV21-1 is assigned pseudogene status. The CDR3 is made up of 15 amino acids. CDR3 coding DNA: TGTGCCAGCAGCAAGGGGACTAGCGAACAAGAGACCCAGTACTTC. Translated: CASSKGTSEQETQYF.

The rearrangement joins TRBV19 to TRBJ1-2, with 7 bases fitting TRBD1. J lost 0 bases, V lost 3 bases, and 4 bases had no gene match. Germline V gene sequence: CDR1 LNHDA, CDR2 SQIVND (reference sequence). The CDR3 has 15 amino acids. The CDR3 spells CASSINDRANYGYTF. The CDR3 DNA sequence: TGTGCCAGTAGTATCAATGACAGGGCTAACTATGGCTACACCTTC.

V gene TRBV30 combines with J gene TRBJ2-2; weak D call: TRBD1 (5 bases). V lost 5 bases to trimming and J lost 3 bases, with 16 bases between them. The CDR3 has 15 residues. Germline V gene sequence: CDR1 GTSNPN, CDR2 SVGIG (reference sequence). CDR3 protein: CAWGPQGSYTGELFF. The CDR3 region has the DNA TGTGCCTGGGGCCCCCAGGGCAGCTACACCGGGGAGCTGTTTTTT.

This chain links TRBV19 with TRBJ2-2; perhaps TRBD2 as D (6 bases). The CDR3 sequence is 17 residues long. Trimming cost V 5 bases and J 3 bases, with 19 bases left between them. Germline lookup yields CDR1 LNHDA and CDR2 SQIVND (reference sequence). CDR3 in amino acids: CASSEILISGDTGELFF. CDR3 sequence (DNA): TGTGCCAGTAGTGAAATCCTGATTAGCGGCGACACCGGGGAGCTGTTTTTT.

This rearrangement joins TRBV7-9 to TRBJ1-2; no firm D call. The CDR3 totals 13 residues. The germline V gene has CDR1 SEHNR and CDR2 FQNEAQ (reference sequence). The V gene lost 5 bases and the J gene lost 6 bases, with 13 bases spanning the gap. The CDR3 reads CASSAFGEDGYTF. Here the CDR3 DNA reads TGTGCCAGCAGCGCGTTTGGAGAGGATGGCTACACCTTC.

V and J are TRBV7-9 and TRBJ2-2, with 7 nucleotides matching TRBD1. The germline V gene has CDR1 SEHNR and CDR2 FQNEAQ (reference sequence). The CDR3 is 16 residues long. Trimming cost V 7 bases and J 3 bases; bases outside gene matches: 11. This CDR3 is CASNRGDRADTGELFF. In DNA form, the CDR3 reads TGTGCCAGCAACCGGGGCGACAGGGCGGACACCGGGGAGCTGTTTTTT.

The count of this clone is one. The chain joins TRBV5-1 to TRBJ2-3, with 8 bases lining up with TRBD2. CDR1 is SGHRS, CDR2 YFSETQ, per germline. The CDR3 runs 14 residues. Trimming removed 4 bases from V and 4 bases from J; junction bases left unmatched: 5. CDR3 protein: CASSAGGAADTQYF. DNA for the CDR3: TGCGCCAGCAGCGCGGGGGGAGCGGCAGATACGCAGTATTTT.

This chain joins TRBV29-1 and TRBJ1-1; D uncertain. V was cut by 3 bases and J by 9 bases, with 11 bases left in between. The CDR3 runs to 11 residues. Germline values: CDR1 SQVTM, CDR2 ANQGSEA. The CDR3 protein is CSVDTAAKAFF. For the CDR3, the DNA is TGCAGCGTTGATACAGCAGCAAAAGCTTTCTTT.

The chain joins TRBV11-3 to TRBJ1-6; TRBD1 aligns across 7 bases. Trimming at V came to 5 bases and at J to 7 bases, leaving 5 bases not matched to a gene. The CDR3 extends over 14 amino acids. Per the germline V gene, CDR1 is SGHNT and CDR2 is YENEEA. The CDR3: CASSQGGRNSPLHF. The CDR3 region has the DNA TGTGCCAGCAGCCAGGGGGGCAGGAATTCACCCCTCCACTTT. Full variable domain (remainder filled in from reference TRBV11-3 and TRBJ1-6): EAGVVQSPRYKIIEKKQPVAFWCNPISGHNTLYWYLQNLGQGPELLIRYENEEAVDDSQLPKDRFSAERLKGVDSTLKIQPAELGDSAVYLCASSQGGRNSPLHFGNGTRLTVT.

The CDR3 DNA sequence: TGCGCCAGCAGTCCCCGGGGGCGGACAGGGGGGCTCTCCGAGCAGTACGTC. It codes for CASSPRGRTGGLSEQYV. The rearrangement joins TRBV10-1 to TRBJ2-7; 10 nucleotides agree with TRBD1. Trimming at V came to 5 bases and at J to 6 bases, leaving 16 bases not matched to a gene. The CDR3 spans 17 residues. The germline gives CDR1 WNHNN, CDR2 SYGVQD (reference sequence).

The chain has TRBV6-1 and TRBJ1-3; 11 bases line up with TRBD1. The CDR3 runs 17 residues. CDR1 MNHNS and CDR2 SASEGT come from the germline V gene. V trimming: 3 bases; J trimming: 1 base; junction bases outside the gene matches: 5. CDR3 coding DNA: TGTGCCAGCAGTGATGGACAGGGGGCGACGTCTGGAAACACCATATATTTT. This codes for CASSDGQGATSGNTIYF.